The 30 T cell receptor beta chains below were found in one sample sequenced in a study of blood T cell repertoires in COVID-19. Assay used: immunoSEQ multiplex PCR; TCRdb lists only in-frame clones, some missing. The repertoire holds roughly 99,000 clones, with about 80% as singletons. Sequencing was performed on peripheral blood. The source of these receptors is a man between 65 and 85 years old with acute or convalescent COVID-19.

This clone was observed a handful of times. The V call is TRBV13, the J call TRBJ1-4; no clear D. The CDR3 has 14 amino acids. V was cut by 4 bases and J by 7 bases, with 13 bases left in between. The V gene's germline CDR1 is PRHDT and CDR2 FYEKMQ (reference sequence). The CDR3 sequence is CASSSGEGTEKLFF. The CDR3 nucleotides read TGTGCCAGCAGCTCAGGAGAGGGCACTGAAAAACTGTTTTTT.

J is TRBJ1-6 and V is TRBV11-2, with 7 bases that match TRBD1. Looked up from germline, CDR1 is SGHAT and CDR2 is FQNNGV. The CDR3 extends over 14 amino acids. V shed 5 bases, J shed 5 bases, and the junction held 3 bases outside the gene matches. The CDR3 DNA sequence: TGTGCCAGCAGCGTCGGGACAGATAATTCACCCCTCCACTTT. This codes for CASSVGTDNSPLHF.

The chain joins TRBV2 to TRBJ2-5; 8 positions match TRBD2. The V gene end was trimmed by 6 bases and the J gene end by 10 bases; junction bases not matched to a gene: 16. CDR1 and CDR2 from the germline V gene are SNHLY and FYNNEI. This CDR3 spans 15 amino acids. The CDR3, as DNA: TGTGCCAGCAGACTCAGCGGGGGCCCTCAGGAGGTCCAGTACTTC. Protein sequence: CASRLSGGPQEVQYF.

This rearrangement joins TRBV9 to TRBJ2-1; D call uncertain. Germline lookup yields CDR1 SGDLS and CDR2 YYNGEE. This CDR3 contains 15 residues. Trimming removed 0 bases at V and 1 base at J, with 8 bases between. For the CDR3, the DNA is TGTGCCAGCAGCGTAGACGGTCCGTCCTACAATGAGCAGTTCTTC. It encodes CASSVDGPSYNEQFF.

This chain uses TRBV6-5 with TRBJ2-7; 8 nucleotides line up with TRBD1. V trimming: 4 bases; J trimming: 3 bases; junction bases outside the gene matches: 2. CDR3 length: 13 residues. CDR1 is MNHEY and CDR2 is SVGAGI in the germline V gene. The CDR3 sequence is CASSLQGDYEQYF. The CDR3 DNA follows: TGTGCCAGCAGTTTACAGGGGGACTACGAGCAGTACTTC.

The chain links TRBV5-4 to TRBJ1-2; the match to TRBD1 covers 8 bases. Germline assignment: CDR1 SGHNT and CDR2 YYREEE (reference sequence). J gave up 2 bases and V 0 bases, and 6 bases lay outside the gene matches. CDR3 size: 16 residues. The CDR3 region is CASSLARTGYNYGYTF. The CDR3 DNA reads TGTGCCAGCAGCTTGGCCCGGACAGGGTACAACTATGGCTACACCTTC.

This chain joins TRBV9 and TRBJ2-1, with a tentative D call TRBD2 (5 bases). CDR1 is SGDLS, CDR2 YYNGEE, per germline. This CDR3 is 14 amino acids long. Between the trimmed V and J ends, which lost 4 bases and 9 bases, there was a span of 17 bases. The CDR3 loop is CASSFSGSLGEQFF. CDR3 nucleotide sequence: TGTGCCAGCAGCTTCTCGGGGAGTTTAGGTGAGCAGTTCTTC.

This chain connects TRBV2 to TRBJ1-2, with 8 positions matching TRBD1. With V trimmed by 4 bases and J by 5 bases, 15 bases remained unmatched. CDR1 is SNHLY, CDR2 FYNNEI, per germline. The CDR3 totals 17 residues. DNA for the CDR3: TGTGCCAGCAGTGGGGGGACAGGAAATGACCCCGTTTATGGCTACACCTTC. It encodes CASSGGTGNDPVYGYTF. The full variable domain, with the rest looked up from reference TRBV2 and TRBJ1-2, is EPEVTQTPSHQVTQMGQEVILRCVPISNHLYFYWYRQILGQKVEFLVSFYNNEISEKSEIFDDQFSVERPDGSNFTLKIRSTKLEDSAMYFCASSGGTGNDPVYGYTFGSGTRLTVV.

This clone was observed a single time. The CDR3 sequence is CASSRGQAGTGELFF. CDR3 DNA sequence: TGCGCCAGCAGCCGTGGACAGGCGGGCACCGGGGAGCTGTTTTTT. The chain links TRBV5-1 to TRBJ2-2; 7 bases are shared with TRBD1. The ends lost 4 bases at V and 4 bases at J; junction bases unmatched: 7. CDR3 length: 15 amino acids. Germline V gene data show CDR1 as SGHRS and CDR2 as YFSETQ.

The chain joins TRBV7-3 to TRBJ1-5; perhaps TRBD1 as D (6 bases). This CDR3 contains 13 residues. The germline V gene encodes CDR1 SGHTA and CDR2 FQGTGA. V lost 5 bases, J lost 12 bases, and 17 bases lay in between. CDR3 DNA: TGTGCCAGCAGCCCCCTCTCCGACAGGCTCCAGCATTTT. The encoded protein is CASSPLSDRLQHF.

The CDR3, as DNA: TGTGCCAGCAGTGGGGGGGGCGCCCATCAGCCCCAGCATTTT. Translation: CASSGGGAHQPQHF. The V and J genes are TRBV2 and TRBJ1-5; maybe TRBD1 (6 bases). The germline gives CDR1 SNHLY, CDR2 FYNNEI. The CDR3 spans 14 residues. The V and J ends lost 4 bases and 5 bases respectively, with 12 bases between them.

CDR3 in amino acids: CASSSTGNTEAFF. CDR3 bases: TGTGCCAGCAGTTCGACAGGTAACACTGAAGCTTTCTTT. V is TRBV6-2 or TRBV6-3 and J is TRBJ1-1; a weak D match, TRBD1 (6 bases). With 4 bases removed from V and 2 bases from J, the gap between germline ends came to 8 bases. CDR1 is MNHEY and CDR2 is SVGEGT in the germline V gene. The CDR3 has 13 amino acids.

The chain employs TRBV6-6 and TRBJ2-2; perhaps TRBD2 as D (5 bases). Germline CDR1 is MNHNY and CDR2 is SVGAGI (reference sequence). The length of the CDR3 is 15 residues. V gave up 0 bases and J gave up 2 bases, with 7 bases separating them. As DNA, the CDR3 is TGTGCCAGCAGTTACTCCACTAGTAACACCGGGGAGCTGTTTTTT. It encodes CASSYSTSNTGELFF.

The gene calls are TRBV6-5 and TRBJ1-2, with D perhaps TRBD1 (6 bases). V lost 2 bases and J lost 4, with 11 bases in between. The CDR3 is made up of 14 amino acids. Germline V gives CDR1 MNHEY, CDR2 SVGAGI. The CDR3 DNA sequence: TGTGCCAGCAGTTACGGCAGGGGAACCTATGGCTACACCTTC. This codes for CASSYGRGTYGYTF.

The chain uses TRBV7-2 and TRBJ2-3; perhaps TRBD2 as D (6 bases). Germline CDR1 SGHTA, CDR2 FQGNSA. V lost 2 bases to trimming and J lost 1 base, with 13 bases between them. This CDR3 has 16 residues. The CDR3 bases are TGTGCCAGCAGCTTATCCGGGACTTTGGGCACAGATACGCAGTATTTT. It translates to CASSLSGTLGTDTQYF.

CDR3 residues: CASKREFATNEKLFF. The CDR3 DNA reads as TGTGCCAGCAAGCGGGAATTTGCAACTAATGAAAAACTGTTTTTT. The chain links TRBV6-5 to TRBJ1-4; D not certain. The CDR3 extends over 15 amino acids. Trimming removed 7 bases at V and 0 bases at J, with 12 bases between. Per germline, CDR1 MNHEY and CDR2 SVGAGI.

V and J are TRBV5-3 and TRBJ2-7; maybe TRBD1 (6 bases). TRBV5-3 is placed among ORFs of uncertain function. The V end lost 3 bases, the J end lost 0 bases, and 19 bases lay between the germline ends. This CDR3 is 17 amino acids long. The CDR3 nucleotides read TGTGCCAGAAGCTCTTCCCTCTCCCGGGACACCTCCTACGAGCAGTACTTC. This translates into CARSSSLSRDTSYEQYF.

In its sample, this clone was seen a few times. V gene TRBV25-1 combines with J gene TRBJ1-1, with 10 bases lining up with TRBD1. V trimming: 8 bases; J trimming: 0 bases; junction bases outside the gene matches: 6. Germline V gene sequence: CDR1 MGHDK, CDR2 SYGVNS. The CDR3 consists of 15 residues. CDR3 nucleotide sequence: TGTGCCAGCGGGCTCGGGACAGGGGTGAACACTGAAGCTTTCTTT. Translation: CASGLGTGVNTEAFF.

The rearrangement uses TRBV12-3 or TRBV12-4 and TRBJ1-2; unclear D gene. The CDR3 totals 13 residues. V lost 2 bases and J lost 3, with 7 bases in between. The CDR3 coding sequence is TGTGCCAGCAGTTTAAGCAACGACTATGGCTACACCTTC. It specifies CASSLSNDYGYTF.

The count of this clone is one. The CDR3, as DNA: TGTGCCTTTTACGCTTGGGGACTAGCGGGTTCCGACTACAATGAGCAGTTCTTC. Translated, it gives CAFYAWGLAGSDYNEQFF. V gene TRBV30 combines with J gene TRBJ2-1; 12 bases align to TRBD2. V lost 7 bases to trimming and J lost 3 bases; unmatched junction nucleotides: 16. Germline V gene lookup returns CDR1 GTSNPN and CDR2 SVGIG (reference sequence). This CDR3 is 18 amino acids long.

CDR3 coding DNA: TGCGCCAGCAGCCCGGGACAGGGGGCTGGCGGCTACACCTTC. Amino acids: CASSPGQGAGGYTF. The chain carries TRBV5-1 and TRBJ1-2, with TRBD1 identical over 12 bases. J gave up 8 bases and V 4 bases, and 6 bases lay outside the gene matches. This CDR3 spans 14 amino acids. In germline, CDR1 is SGHRS, CDR2 YFSETQ.

The rearrangement links TRBV7-2 to TRBJ2-3; D not resolved. The CDR3 consists of 14 residues. V gave up 2 bases and J gave up 4 bases, with 10 bases separating them. The germline CDR1 and CDR2 sequences are SGHTA and FQGNSA. CDR3 in DNA: TGTGCCAGCAGCTTAAGAGTAGCTCCAGATACGCAGTATTTT. Protein sequence: CASSLRVAPDTQYF. Together with reference TRBV7-2 and TRBJ2-3, the CDR3 gives the full variable domain: GAGVSQSPSNKVTEKGKDVELRCDPISGHTALYWYRQSLGQGLEFLIYFQGNSAPDKSGLPSDRFSAERTGGSVSTLTIQRTQQEDSAVYLCASSLRVAPDTQYFGPGTRLTVL.

The CDR3 reads CASRGLTDSGNTIYF. DNA of the CDR3: TGTGCCAGCAGGGGGCTCACGGACTCTGGAAACACCATATATTTT. The V and J genes are TRBV6-5 and TRBJ1-3, with a possible D match to TRBD1 (5 bases). The CDR3 covers 15 residues. V was shortened by 6 bases and J by 0 bases, with 12 bases between the two germline ends. Per the germline V gene, CDR1 is MNHEY and CDR2 is SVGAGI.

The J gene is TRBJ2-1, the V gene TRBV19; D might be TRBD1 (6 bases). CDR3 size: 15 residues. CDR1 and CDR2 (germline): LNHDA, SQIVND (reference sequence). V was shortened by 10 bases and J by 0 bases, with 16 bases between the two germline ends. The CDR3 loop is CATNRASSSYNEQFF. The CDR3 DNA is TGTGCCACCAACAGGGCCTCGAGCTCCTACAATGAGCAGTTCTTC.

The chain uses TRBV12-3 or TRBV12-4 and TRBJ1-1; possible D gene TRBD1, 5 bases. The V end was cut by 5 bases, the J end by 2 bases, with 9 bases between. The CDR3 runs 13 residues. CDR3 sequence: CASSKQDNTEAFF. As DNA, the CDR3 is TGTGCCAGCAGTAAACAGGACAACACTGAAGCTTTCTTT.

This clone was counted a single time. The chain combines TRBV19 with TRBJ2-1, with D possibly being TRBD2 (5 bases). The CDR3 length is 14 residues. Germline V gene lookup returns CDR1 LNHDA and CDR2 SQIVND (reference sequence). The ends were cut back, 4 bases at V and 3 bases at J, with 10 bases in the middle. CDR3 DNA: TGTGCCAGTAGTAAGAGGGCGGGCTACAATGAGCAGTTCTTC. Protein: CASSKRAGYNEQFF.

V is TRBV19 and J is TRBJ2-7; 8 bases align to TRBD1. Germline CDR1 and CDR2: LNHDA and SQIVND (reference sequence). This CDR3 region has 13 residues. V lost 5 bases to trimming and J lost 6 bases; unmatched junction nucleotides: 6. CDR3 loop: CASSSTTGVEQYF. In nucleotides, the CDR3 is TGTGCCAGTAGTTCTACGACAGGGGTCGAGCAGTACTTC.

The chain employs TRBV9 and TRBJ2-3, with D possibly matching TRBD2 (6 bases). Germline V lookup: CDR1 SGDLS, CDR2 YYNGEE. This CDR3 contains 15 residues. The germline V and J ends were trimmed by 0 bases and 1 base, with 9 bases remaining between them. CDR3 nucleotide sequence: TGTGCCAGCAGCGTAGCGGGGGAGGGCACAGATACGCAGTATTTT. Protein sequence: CASSVAGEGTDTQYF.

The chain couples TRBV6-5 to TRBJ1-2, with a possible D match to TRBD1 (5 bases). CDR1 is MNHEY, CDR2 SVGAGI, per germline. Trimming left V 2 bases short and J 3 bases short, with 13 bases between. This CDR3 has 15 amino acids. CDR3 DNA sequence: TGTGCCAGCAGTTACGGGAGTCGGGGGGACTATGGCTACACCTTC. Encoded protein: CASSYGSRGDYGYTF.

This clone showed up just once. The chain uses TRBV7-9 and TRBJ2-1; TRBD2 aligns across 12 bases. With 4 bases clipped from V and 6 bases from J, the junction kept 4 bases outside the gene matches. From germline, CDR1 is SEHNR and CDR2 FQNEAQ (reference sequence). The CDR3 has 15 residues. CDR3 nucleotides: TGTGCCAGCAGCTCTAGCGGGGGGGCCTCCAATGAGCAGTTCTTC. Residues: CASSSSGGASNEQFF.